This T cell receptor beta chain was recovered during a study of shared T cell receptors in the human thymus. In germline, CDR1 is LGHNT, CDR2 FRNRAP. Trimming removed 5 bases at V and 0 bases at J, with 20 bases between. There are 19 residues in the CDR3. Clones were read by immunoSEQ multiplex PCR, and TCRdb kept only the in-frame ones, dropping some. The table includes approximately 580,000 clones, approximately 78% detected once. The same sample was also used in a study of human thymus T cells. That publication notes: Healthy Finnish infants undergoing corrective surgery for congenital heart defects were the donors. In corrective heart surgery, resections were taken, and these provided the thymus tissue. V and J genes seemed to be used with bias in thymic and blood repertoires. The related literature has documented a marked overlap of thymic repertoires among unrelated individuals.

The receptor was derived from a boy less than two years old with a congenital heart defect. Sequenced: thymocytes. This chain uses TRBV12-5 with TRBJ2-6, with unresolved D. The CDR3 DNA follows: TGTGCTAGTGGTCCCCTCTCCCCACACCCATCCTCTGGGGCCAACGTCCTGACTTTC. This translates into CASGPLSPHPSSGANVLTF.